Listed here are 22 T cell receptor beta chains from one sample, sequenced in a study of cytomegalovirus exposure and HLA in healthy donors (dated by TCRdb to about 2017). The library was built by means of the immunoSEQ multiplex PCR assay. TCRdb retrieved this table from immuneACCESS and kept in-frame rearrangements only. Not all clones are present; in checked studies, unresolved V genes account for under half, and no reason is known for the remainder. Here the sample has under 75,000 clones; 80% to 95% occur a single time. The ten largest account for roughly 5.2% of the sample. Specimen: PBMCs. The source is a man younger than 35 in good health and CMV-seropositive.

The chain uses TRBV6-5 and TRBJ2-1; a possible D gene is TRBD2 (6 bases). V was shortened by 2 bases and J by 8 bases, with 13 bases between the two germline ends. There are 14 residues in the CDR3. Per germline, CDR1 MNHEY and CDR2 SVGAGI. CDR3 nucleotide sequence: TGTGCCAGCAGTTACGCCGGTGGGGAGGATGAGCAGTTCTTC. It translates to CASSYAGGEDEQFF.

The V and J genes are TRBV27 and TRBJ2-1, with 13 bases that match TRBD2. Germline CDR1 and CDR2: MNHEY and SMNVEV (reference sequence). This CDR3 has 17 amino acids. V shed 6 bases, J shed 7 bases, and the junction held 12 bases outside the gene matches. CDR3 loop: CASRPTPGLAGVNEQFF. CDR3 nucleotide sequence: TGTGCCAGCAGGCCAACCCCTGGACTAGCGGGAGTTAATGAGCAGTTCTTC.

This sequence joins TRBV5-5 and TRBJ2-1; 8 bases fit TRBD2. CDR1 is SGHKS and CDR2 is YYEKEE in the germline V gene (reference sequence). Germline trimming cut 4 bases from V and 3 bases from J; bases unmatched to any gene: 6. The CDR3 spans 15 residues. CDR3 nucleotides: TGTGCCAGCAGCACCCGGGAGGGTAGCTACAATGAGCAGTTCTTC. Amino acid sequence: CASSTREGSYNEQFF.

CDR3 in amino acids: CATSRSDFSNTGELFF. The CDR3 coding sequence is TGTGCCACCAGCAGATCGGACTTTTCGAACACCGGGGAGCTGTTTTTT. This chain connects TRBV15 to TRBJ2-2, with a weak D call TRBD2 (5 bases). The V end lost 2 bases, the J end lost 0 bases, and 10 bases lay between the germline ends. The CDR3 has 16 amino acids. CDR1 LNHNV and CDR2 YYDKDF come from the germline V gene (reference sequence).

This chain connects TRBV30 to TRBJ2-3; D ambiguous. The germline V and J ends were trimmed by 2 bases and 2 bases, with 8 bases remaining between them. Per germline, CDR1 GTSNPN and CDR2 SVGIG (reference sequence). CDR3 length: 13 residues. The CDR3 here is CAWSQFNTDTQYF. CDR3 sequence (DNA): TGTGCCTGGAGTCAGTTCAACACAGATACGCAGTATTTT.

V is TRBV9 and J is TRBJ2-1, with a tentative D call TRBD2 (5 bases). The CDR3 has 15 residues. V was trimmed by 0 bases and J by 2 bases, leaving 9 bases between them. CDR1 and CDR2 from the germline V gene are SGDLS and YYNGEE. The DNA for the CDR3 is TGTGCCAGCAGCGTAGATGGCGGGCCCTACAATGAGCAGTTCTTC. Translated: CASSVDGGPYNEQFF.

The chain combines TRBV10-2 with TRBJ1-5, with a possible D match to TRBD1 (5 bases). Germline values: CDR1 WSHSY, CDR2 SAAADI. The V and J ends lost 0 bases and 1 base respectively, with 7 bases between them. This CDR3 region has 15 residues. The DNA of the CDR3 is TGCGCCAGCAGTGAGTCCGGGGGAAGCAATCAGCCCCAGCATTTT. It is translated as CASSESGGSNQPQHF.

The CDR3 DNA reads as TGTGCCAGCAGCCCCTCGACTAGCGGACACGGTGAGCAGTTCTTC. It translates to CASSPSTSGHGEQFF. The chain is built from TRBV9 and TRBJ2-1, with TRBD2 matching 9 bases. V shed 4 bases and J 9 bases; nucleotides not matched to a gene: 11. Germline CDR1 reads SGDLS; CDR2 reads YYNGEE. The CDR3 length is 15 residues.

The chain has TRBV6-1 and TRBJ1-4; D may be TRBD1 (5 bases). The CDR3 is 18 residues long. Germline assignment: CDR1 MNHNS and CDR2 SASEGT. V lost 1 base, J lost 11 bases, and 26 bases lay in between. This CDR3 reads CASSEVGRAGNLGYKLFF. Written as DNA, the CDR3 is TGTGCCAGCAGTGAAGTGGGGCGCGCCGGTAACCTAGGGTATAAACTGTTTTTT.

This chain connects TRBV10-1 to TRBJ2-5; tentatively, D is TRBD1 (5 bases). Trimming removed 0 bases at V and 5 bases at J, with 10 bases between. There are 14 residues in the CDR3. CDR1 is WNHNN, CDR2 SYGVQD, per germline (reference sequence). The CDR3 bases are TGCGCCAGCAGTGAGTCTGGGAACAGGGAGACCCAGTACTTC. It translates to CASSESGNRETQYF.

The rearrangement joins TRBV27 to TRBJ1-2; D might be TRBD1 (6 bases). With 5 bases removed from V and 3 bases from J, the gap between germline ends came to 10 bases. There are 13 residues in the CDR3. The V gene's germline CDR1 is MNHEY and CDR2 SMNVEV (reference sequence). The CDR3 protein is CASSVDSYYGYTF. For the CDR3, the DNA is TGTGCCAGCAGTGTGGACAGCTACTATGGCTACACCTTC.

The chain couples TRBV6-4 to TRBJ2-3, with TRBD2 identical over 11 bases. Germline-derived CDR1 and CDR2 are MRHNA and SNTAGT. The CDR3 length is 15 residues. V shed 6 bases and J 3 bases; nucleotides not matched to a gene: 5. The CDR3 DNA is TGTGCCAGCAGCGCACTAGCGGGGGAGACAGATACGCAGTATTTT. The encoded protein is CASSALAGETDTQYF.

This clone was detected only once. V is TRBV5-5 and J is TRBJ2-2; 8 bases line up with TRBD1. V shed 6 bases and J 5 bases; nucleotides not matched to a gene: 6. Germline CDR1 SGHKS, CDR2 YYEKEE (reference sequence). The CDR3 contains 14 residues. The CDR3 DNA sequence: TGTGCCAGCACAGGGGGCCAACTTACCGGGGAGCTGTTTTTT. Amino acid sequence: CASTGGQLTGELFF.

This clone has just a few counts. V gene TRBV6-6 combines with J gene TRBJ1-2; a weak D match, TRBD1 (6 bases). V lost 0 bases and J 4 bases, leaving 9 bases between the germline ends. CDR3 length equals 14 residues. Per germline, CDR1 MNHNY and CDR2 SVGAGI (reference sequence). This chain's CDR3 is CASSYSDSSYGYTF. In DNA, the CDR3 is TGTGCCAGCAGTTACTCGGACAGTTCCTATGGCTACACCTTC.

V is TRBV7-3 and J is TRBJ1-1; 8 positions agree with TRBD1. The germline CDR1 and CDR2 sequences are SGHTA and FQGTGA. With 4 bases clipped from V and 5 bases from J, the junction kept 6 bases outside the gene matches. This CDR3 spans 14 amino acids. The CDR3 here is CASSSRTGSTEAFF. As DNA, the CDR3 is TGTGCCAGCAGCTCGAGGACAGGGAGTACTGAAGCTTTCTTT.

As for this clone: The sample carries other DNA sequences with the same CDR3. CDR3 bases: TGCGCCAGCAGCCCGGGGGGCAGTTACGAGCAGTACTTC. This codes for CASSPGGSYEQYF. The chain couples TRBV5-1 to TRBJ2-7; possibly TRBD2 for D (7 bases). This CDR3 comprises 13 residues. V lost 4 bases and J lost 4, with 12 bases in between. Looked up from germline, CDR1 is SGHRS and CDR2 is YFSETQ.

This chain joins TRBV5-5 and TRBJ2-5, with 7 bases that match TRBD1. Unmatched junction bases numbered 2, after V lost 1 base and J lost 5 bases. The CDR3 consists of 13 residues. Germline V gene lookup returns CDR1 SGHKS and CDR2 YYEKEE (reference sequence). The CDR3 DNA sequence: TGTGCCAGCAGCTTGTTGGGACAGGAGACCCAGTACTTC. This sequence encodes CASSLLGQETQYF.

J is TRBJ2-7 and V is TRBV9; 9 bases match TRBD2. The V segment lost 4 bases and the J segment 5 bases; nucleotides outside the gene matches: 13. Germline V lookup: CDR1 SGDLS, CDR2 YYNGEE. There are 16 residues in the CDR3. CDR3 amino acids: CASSHKMGGRGDEQYF. CDR3 bases: TGTGCCAGCAGCCACAAGATGGGCGGGAGGGGTGACGAGCAGTACTTC.

The V and J genes are TRBV27 and TRBJ2-1, with 13 nucleotides matching TRBD2. Germline V gene data show CDR1 as MNHEY and CDR2 as SMNVEV (reference sequence). V was clipped by 5 bases and J by 6 bases; unmatched bases: 1. The CDR3 sequence is 14 residues long. The CDR3 region is CASSGLAGANEQFF. DNA of the CDR3: TGTGCCAGCAGTGGACTAGCGGGAGCCAATGAGCAGTTCTTC.

V and J are TRBV6-5 and TRBJ1-2; D remains ambiguous. The CDR3 covers 15 residues. Per germline, CDR1 MNHEY and CDR2 SVGAGI. V was clipped by 0 bases and J by 8 bases, with 16 bases between them. The CDR3 sequence: CASSYSSQLPGGYTF. For the CDR3, the DNA is TGTGCCAGCAGTTACTCGAGTCAGCTCCCGGGGGGCTACACCTTC.

The chain combines TRBV27 with TRBJ1-5, with 9 nucleotides matching TRBD1. The germline gives CDR1 MNHEY, CDR2 SMNVEV (reference sequence). The J segment lost 1 base and the V segment lost 2 bases, leaving 3 bases of the junction unmatched. This CDR3 contains 16 residues. The CDR3 bases are TGTGCCAGCAGTTTAGGGGGACAGGGAAGCAATCAGCCCCAGCATTTT. This encodes CASSLGGQGSNQPQHF.

CDR3 protein: CASSFRTWEQAETQYF. The CDR3 nucleotides are TGTGCCAGCAGCTTTAGGACCTGGGAGCAGGCAGAGACCCAGTACTTC. The V gene is TRBV11-2, the J gene TRBJ2-5, with D perhaps matching TRBD2 (5 bases). Deletions cut 3 bases from V and 4 bases from J, with 18 bases between. The CDR3 runs to 16 residues. Germline V gives CDR1 SGHAT, CDR2 FQNNGV.